Included here is one TCR beta chain sequence, with context. Its antigen remains undetermined. Per-nucleotide qualities are absent, and no much larger clonotype sits a single base away. Based on the germline V gene (reference sequence), the CDR1 and CDR2 sequences are LNHDA and SQIVND. Trimming leaves V shorter by 4 bases and J shorter by 6 bases, with the junction holding 10 bases beyond the gene matches. The cysteine opens and the phenylalanine closes a CDR3 of 15 amino acids. Only the CDR3 portion is preserved as DNA: 45 bases, with reading frame beginning at the first base. TCRbeta CDR3 regions were amplified from genomic DNA using the immunoSEQ Assay, a bias-controlled multiplex PCR. The paper's processing steps were these. The number of nucleated cells in each sample was estimated from the amplification of reference gene primers within the assay. To quantify the absolute abundance of each unique TCRbeta CDR3 rearrangement, sequence reads were collapsed and filtered. For each sample, productive Simpson clonality was calculated as the square root of Simpson's diversity index across productive rearrangements. In TCRdb, the immuneACCESS table is reduced to in-frame sequences with V and J assigned. These tables do not hold every clone; where another copy was compared, an unresolved V gene accounts for under half, and the others remain unexplained. Clonal size and the V and J genes are those of that table, whereas D and trimming came from the DNA. In this sample the table shows hundreds of thousands of clones, approximately 86% of which occur a single time. The top ten clones comprise roughly 7.1% of the sample.

This sample stems from a study of blood T cell repertoires in COVID-19 (TCRdb year 2020). Some background on the complete study: Samples covering the acute and convalescent phases of COVID-19 were provided by collaborators in the United States, Italy and Spain. The material from the prospective study consisted of cDNA or gDNA derived from T cells, B-cell-depleted T cells, or PBMCs. Subjects who had been exposed to COVID-19, were actively infected with it, or had recovered from it provided the deeply sampled blood TCRbeta repertoires that made up the dataset. The repertoires were made available in a free public database intended to serve as a resource for research on the immune response to SARS-CoV-2. Samples were obtained from the ongoing ImmuneRACE study (first 160 participants) and from over a thousand subjects provided by 6 global collaborators. A de-identified subject ID, COVID-19 status, age in years and sex were almost always included in the sample metadata. Where available, HLA class I and class II types were obtained from metadata supplied by the sample provider rather than from assay-based typing. The study at large found these results: The amount of clinical and demographic metadata varied by source and participant and was provided uncurated.

One collaborating source in Seattle enrolled patients while the patients were actively infected and followed the patients over time throughout the course of disease. Each collaborating institution followed its own protocols to collect whole blood in K2EDTA tubes. For TCRbeta analysis, collaborators shipped samples as frozen whole blood, isolated PBMCs, or DNA extracted from either of those sample types. Recombination linked TRBV19 to TRBJ1-1; TRBD1 aligns with 8 central bases. This TCR was recovered from a woman in her sixties or seventies with COVID-19, enrolled during active disease. The sequencing sample was made of peripheral blood. The DNA sequence is given as TGTGCCAGTAGTAAGGGGGGAGACAGGGGCGCTGAAGCTTTCTTT. It codes for CASSKGGDRGAEAFF.